This TCR beta chain came from a study of blood T cell repertoires in COVID-19. V trimming: 7 bases; J trimming: 0 bases; junction bases outside the gene matches: 7. The germline V gene encodes CDR1 SQVTM and CDR2 ANQGSEA. This CDR3 is built from 14 residues. Here immunoSEQ multiplex PCR was the method, and the copy in TCRdb shows in-frame clones only, minus some. The sample holds about 170,000 clones, about 80% seen once. This chain uses TRBV29-1 with TRBJ2-7, with 9 positions matching TRBD1. The TCR originated in a man in his 70s with active or convalescent COVID-19. The sequenced material came from peripheral blood. CDR3 loop: CSALGTGSSYEQYF. In DNA, the CDR3 is TGCAGCGCCCTCGGGACAGGGAGCTCCTACGAGCAGTACTTC.